This passage covers 27 T cell receptor beta chains from one sample sequenced in a study of blood T cell repertoires in COVID-19. Only in-frame clones appear in the TCRdb table, and some are missing; sequencing was by immunoSEQ multiplex PCR. Here the sample spans 200,000 or so clones, around four fifths being singletons. The sample comprised peripheral blood. These TCRs come from a human donor with acute or convalescent COVID-19. The donor label of this sample is uncertain.

J is TRBJ2-2 and V is TRBV5-1; 7 nucleotides agree with TRBD1. The CDR3 covers 16 residues. Germline CDR1 SGHRS, CDR2 YFSETQ. After removal of 4 bases from V and 4 bases from J, the junction contained 10 bases not matched to a gene. The chain's CDR3 is CASSVSGQSRTGELFF. The CDR3 nucleotides are TGCGCCAGCAGCGTATCGGGACAGAGCCGCACCGGGGAGCTGTTTTTT.

This clone was observed once. The DNA for the CDR3 is TGTGCCAGCAGCGTGACAGGGGCCACTGAAGCTTTCTTT. This codes for CASSVTGATEAFF. V gene TRBV9 combines with J gene TRBJ1-1; 8 nucleotides agree with TRBD1. The germline V gene encodes CDR1 SGDLS and CDR2 YYNGEE. This CDR3 region has 13 residues. V dropped 2 bases and J dropped 4; count of bases not matched to a gene: 1.

The chain is built from TRBV9 and TRBJ1-2; D gene uncertain. Trimming left V 0 bases short and J 8 bases short, with 14 bases between. Germline V gives CDR1 SGDLS, CDR2 YYNGEE. The CDR3 length is 14 residues. The CDR3 reads CASSVADGGWGYTF. The CDR3 nucleotides read TGTGCCAGCAGCGTAGCCGACGGAGGCTGGGGCTACACCTTC.

The gene calls are TRBV4-3 and TRBJ2-7, with D possibly matching TRBD1 (6 bases). V gave up 0 bases and J gave up 4 bases, with 10 bases separating them. The CDR3 runs to 14 residues. Germline-derived CDR1 and CDR2 are LGHNA and YSLEER. CDR3 bases: TGCGCCAGCAGCCAAGATACTAGGGGGTACGAGCAGTACTTC. Its protein product is CASSQDTRGYEQYF.

The chain has TRBV24-1 and TRBJ2-3; 7 bases align to TRBD2. The CDR3 is made up of 15 amino acids. CDR1 and CDR2 from the germline V gene are KGHDR and SFDVKD. J lost 4 bases, V lost 8 bases, and 11 bases had no gene match. CDR3 sequence (DNA): TGTGCCACCAACGGAGCGGGACCGGCGGCAGATACGCAGTATTTT. Translation gives CATNGAGPAADTQYF.

The V and J genes are TRBV3-1 (or the pseudogene TRBV3-2) and TRBJ2-7; D uncertain. This CDR3 spans 16 amino acids. The V and J ends lost 1 base and 6 bases respectively, with 19 bases between them. Germline V gene sequence: CDR1 LGHDT, CDR2 YNNKEL (reference sequence). The CDR3 coding sequence is TGTGCCAGCAGCCAAGTTTCAGTTTTAGTAGGCGGCGAGCAGTACTTC. Residues: CASSQVSVLVGGEQYF.

V usage is TRBV6-6 and J usage is TRBJ2-2; D remains ambiguous. Germline V CDR1 and CDR2: MNHNY, SVGAGI (reference sequence). Deletions cut 4 bases from V and 3 bases from J, with 9 bases between. The CDR3 length is 14 residues. The DNA for the CDR3 is TGTGCCAGCAGTTCCGGTGCCTACACCGGGGAGCTGTTTTTT. Its protein is CASSSGAYTGELFF.

The V gene is TRBV28, the J gene TRBJ1-2; D possibly corresponds to TRBD1 (5 bases). Germline V lookup: CDR1 MDHEN, CDR2 SYDVKM. V was clipped by 5 bases and J by 4 bases, with 14 bases between them. The CDR3 is 14 amino acids. The CDR3 DNA follows: TGTGCCAGCAGTCTCCAGGGTGGAAGCTATGGCTACACCTTC. Amino acid sequence: CASSLQGGSYGYTF.

The chain couples TRBV20-1 to TRBJ1-2; D gene uncertain. The germline V and J ends were trimmed by 3 bases and 2 bases, with 13 bases remaining between them. The germline V gene encodes CDR1 DFQATT and CDR2 SNEGSKA (reference sequence). This CDR3 has 14 amino acids. The chain's CDR3 is CSASSELMNYGYTF. CDR3 nucleotides: TGCAGTGCTAGTTCGGAGCTAATGAACTATGGCTACACCTTC.

This clone was detected once. The chain is built from TRBV9 and TRBJ1-1, with D unresolved. The CDR3 is 15 amino acids. The germline CDR1 and CDR2 sequences are SGDLS and YYNGEE. Trimming pared 0 bases from V and 7 bases from J, leaving 16 bases between. The CDR3: CASSVVELGSHEAFF. The CDR3 bases are TGTGCCAGCAGCGTAGTAGAGCTGGGGAGCCATGAAGCTTTCTTT. The complete variable domain, with remaining parts taken from reference TRBV9 and TRBJ1-1, reads DSGVTQTPKHLITATGQRVTLRCSPRSGDLSVYWYQQSLDQGLQFLIQYYNGEERAKGNILERFSAQQFPDLHSELNLSSLELGDSALYFCASSVVELGSHEAFFGQGTRLTVV.

This clone was seen only once. This sequence joins TRBV2 and TRBJ2-5; TRBD1 is a possible D gene (5 bases). This CDR3 region has 14 residues. Trimming cost V 7 bases and J 0 bases, with 12 bases left between them. CDR1 SNHLY and CDR2 FYNNEI come from the germline V gene. The CDR3 DNA sequence: TGTGCCAGCATCCGCGACAGTCACCAAGAGACCCAGTACTTC. It codes for CASIRDSHQETQYF. Together with reference TRBV2 and TRBJ2-5, the CDR3 gives the full variable domain: EPEVTQTPSHQVTQMGQEVILRCVPISNHLYFYWYRQILGQKVEFLVSFYNNEISEKSEIFDDQFSVERPDGSNFTLKIRSTKLEDSAMYFCASIRDSHQETQYFGPGTRLLVL.

The chain uses TRBV24-1 and TRBJ1-5; D unclear. Looked up from germline, CDR1 is KGHDR and CDR2 is SFDVKD. The length of the CDR3 is 12 residues. V lost 4 bases and J 4 bases, leaving 4 bases between the germline ends. The CDR3 spells CATSDTNQPQHF. DNA of the CDR3: TGTGCCACCAGTGACACAAATCAGCCCCAGCATTTT.

CDR3 DNA: TGTGCCAGCAGTTACTCTGCAGTCGCCGCCTATGGCTACACCTTC. As protein: CASSYSAVAAYGYTF. This rearrangement joins TRBV6-5 to TRBJ1-2; no firm D call. This CDR3 has 15 amino acids. The V and J ends lost 0 bases and 4 bases respectively, with 12 bases between them. The germline V gene has CDR1 MNHEY and CDR2 SVGAGI.

The chain recombines TRBV19 with TRBJ2-7; TRBD1 matches at 7 bases. In germline, CDR1 is LNHDA, CDR2 SQIVND (reference sequence). V dropped 10 bases and J dropped 0; count of bases not matched to a gene: 6. This CDR3 contains 13 residues. CDR3 sequence reads: CATSGGSSYEQYF. DNA for the CDR3: TGTGCCACCTCAGGGGGAAGCTCCTACGAGCAGTACTTC.

The rearrangement links TRBV9 to TRBJ1-3; D is perhaps TRBD1 (6 bases). This CDR3 is 15 amino acids long. V lost 0 bases to trimming and J lost 2 bases, with 9 bases between them. Germline loops: CDR1 SGDLS, CDR2 YYNGEE. The CDR3 DNA follows: TGTGCCAGCAGCGTAGAGGGGGGGCCTGGAAACACCATATATTTT. The encoded protein is CASSVEGGPGNTIYF.

The V and J genes are TRBV7-2 and TRBJ2-2; 7 bases fit TRBD2. Trimming cost V 1 base and J 5 bases; bases outside gene matches: 10. The CDR3 loop spans 17 amino acids. Germline lookup yields CDR1 SGHTA and CDR2 FQGNSA. The CDR3 protein is CASSLGGGTAGTGELFF. CDR3 bases: TGTGCCAGCAGCTTAGGGGGAGGGACTGCGGGGACCGGGGAGCTGTTTTTT. Variable domain in full (rest from reference TRBV7-2 and TRBJ2-2): GAGVSQSPSNKVTEKGKDVELRCDPISGHTALYWYRQSLGQGLEFLIYFQGNSAPDKSGLPSDRFSAERTGGSVSTLTIQRTQQEDSAVYLCASSLGGGTAGTGELFFGEGSRLTVL.

This chain joins TRBV18 and TRBJ2-3, with D uncertain. V lost 1 base and J 0 bases, leaving 8 bases between the germline ends. This CDR3 spans 15 amino acids. Germline assignment: CDR1 KGHSH and CDR2 LQKENI. CDR3 amino acids: CASSPQRSSTDTQYF. In DNA, the CDR3 is TGTGCCAGCTCACCACAGCGTTCAAGCACAGATACGCAGTATTTT.

The V call is TRBV28, the J call TRBJ1-1; TRBD1 might be the D (6 bases). This CDR3 spans 14 amino acids. CDR1 MDHEN and CDR2 SYDVKM come from the germline V gene. V dropped 6 bases and J dropped 6 bases, with 17 bases sitting between them. CDR3: CASRKNRVFAEAFF. The CDR3 region has the DNA TGTGCCAGCAGGAAAAACAGGGTTTTCGCTGAAGCTTTCTTT.

J is TRBJ2-1 and V is TRBV19; TRBD2 aligns across 12 bases. CDR3 length equals 16 residues. The trim removed 5 bases at V and 9 bases at J, leaving 11 bases unmatched. The germline gives CDR1 LNHDA, CDR2 SQIVND (reference sequence). The CDR3 is CASSETGLAGFGEQFF. The CDR3 DNA sequence: TGTGCCAGTAGTGAAACAGGACTAGCGGGATTCGGTGAGCAGTTCTTC. The full variable domain, in which reference TRBV19 and TRBJ2-1 provide the parts outside the CDR3, is DGGITQSPKYLFRKEGQNVTLSCEQNLNHDAMYWYRQDPGQGLRLIYYSQIVNDFQKGDIAEGYSVSREKKESFPLTVTSAQKNPTAFYLCASSETGLAGFGEQFFGPGTRLTVL.

V and J are TRBV5-4 and TRBJ2-1; the match to TRBD2 covers 9 bases. The V segment lost 0 bases and the J segment 9 bases; nucleotides outside the gene matches: 10. CDR3 length: 16 amino acids. Germline V CDR1 and CDR2: SGHNT, YYREEE (reference sequence). CDR3: CASSLGLAERTIEQFF. The CDR3 nucleotides are TGTGCCAGCAGCTTGGGACTAGCGGAGCGTACAATTGAGCAGTTCTTC. Full variable domain (rest looked up from reference TRBV5-4 and TRBJ2-1): ETGVTQSPTHLIKTRGQQVTLRCSSQSGHNTVSWYQQALGQGPQFIFQYYREEENGRGNFPPRFSGLQFPNYSSELNVNALELDDSALYLCASSLGLAERTIEQFFGPGTRLTVL.

The sample holds a few counts of this clone. The V and J genes are TRBV10-3 and TRBJ1-3; TRBD1 matches 10 bases. The CDR3 consists of 11 residues. With V trimmed by 10 bases and J by 8 bases, 2 bases remained unmatched. Germline V gives CDR1 ENHRY, CDR2 SYGVKD. CDR3 region: CATGQGDTIYF. For the CDR3, the DNA is TGTGCCACCGGACAGGGGGACACCATATATTTT.

The chain couples TRBV7-2 to TRBJ1-2; a weak D match, TRBD1 (6 bases). Trimming shortened V by 2 bases and J by 3 bases, and 19 bases separated the two germline ends. The CDR3 sequence is 17 residues long. CDR1 is SGHTA and CDR2 is FQGNSA in the germline V gene. This chain's CDR3 is CASSLQRAGATDYGYTF. CDR3 nucleotide sequence: TGTGCCAGCAGCTTACAGCGCGCGGGGGCCACGGACTATGGCTACACCTTC.

V and J are TRBV9 and TRBJ2-4; 8 bases are a match to TRBD2. The CDR3 sequence is 15 residues long. Germline values: CDR1 SGDLS, CDR2 YYNGEE. Germline trimming cut 4 bases from V and 5 bases from J; bases unmatched to any gene: 8. The DNA of the CDR3 is TGTGCCAGCAGCCCTAGCGGGCAGGGAGAAAACATTCAGTACTTC. This gives the protein CASSPSGQGENIQYF.

The gene calls are TRBV3-1 (or the pseudogene TRBV3-2) and TRBJ2-1; 11 bases fit TRBD2. After removal of 3 bases from V and 7 bases from J, the junction contained 5 bases not matched to a gene. Germline CDR1 reads LGHDT; CDR2 reads YNNKEL (reference sequence). The CDR3 extends over 15 amino acids. The DNA for the CDR3 is TGTGCCAGCAGCCAGATAGCGGGAGGGGGGAATGAGCAGTTCTTC. As protein: CASSQIAGGGNEQFF.

This clone was found a few times. The V gene is TRBV11-2, the J gene TRBJ2-7; 9 nucleotides agree with TRBD2. The CDR3 is made up of 15 amino acids. The V gene end was trimmed by 0 bases and the J gene end by 2 bases; junction bases not matched to a gene: 2. CDR1 is SGHAT, CDR2 FQNNGV, per germline. The CDR3 DNA reads TGTGCCAGCAGCTTAGAGGGCGGGAGGGCCTACGAGCAGTACTTC. Its translation is CASSLEGGRAYEQYF.

The chain carries TRBV5-1 and TRBJ2-2; perhaps TRBD1 as D (6 bases). This CDR3 region has 15 residues. Germline values: CDR1 SGHRS, CDR2 YFSETQ. V was cut by 0 bases and J by 3 bases, with 9 bases left in between. The CDR3: CASSLEGGYTGELFF. In DNA, the CDR3 is TGCGCCAGCAGCTTGGAAGGGGGTTACACCGGGGAGCTGTTTTTT.

This sequence joins TRBV9 and TRBJ2-5; 8 nucleotides align to TRBD1. The ends lost 1 base at V and 4 bases at J; junction bases unmatched: 6. The CDR3 covers 15 residues. The V gene's germline CDR1 is SGDLS and CDR2 YYNGEE. The CDR3 DNA is TGTGCCAGCAGCGTAAATCTCGGACAGGGAGAGACCCAGTACTTC. Residues: CASSVNLGQGETQYF.